The rows below give T cell receptor beta chains drawn from one sample of a study of OX40 agonist ivuxolimab in advanced cancers. The assay was immunoSEQ multiplex PCR, and TCRdb's table has in-frame clones only and misses some. The sample lists tens of thousands of clones; roughly 87% were seen once. Sample: CD4+ or CD8+ T cells sorted from blood, taken in a trial of the OX40 agonist ivuxolimab. These receptors all stem from an adult with an advanced solid tumor such as melanoma, head and neck, liver or kidney cancer. CDR3s include the opening cysteine and the closing phenylalanine or tryptophan. D genes are given only for firm matches. Clone size is stated in some rows and not others, as once, few, many or a class when expanded.

size,J,D,V,DNA,CDR3
once,TRBJ1-6,TRBD1,TRBV18,TGTGCCAGCTCCACAGGGGATTCACCCCTCCACTTT,CASSTGDSPLHF
once,TRBJ2-7,.,TRBV4-1,TGCGCCAGCAGCCAAGATTCGGGGTTCGAGCAGTACTTC,CASSQDSGFEQYF
few,TRBJ2-3,.,TRBV27,TGTGCCAGCAGTTTCTCCATAACAGATACGCAGTATTTT,CASSFSITDTQYF
.,TRBJ2-1,TRBD2,TRBV19,TGTGCCAGTAGTATGGGTACTAGCGGGAACAATGAGCAGTTCTTC,CASSMGTSGNNEQFF
.,TRBJ1-2,.,TRBV7-9,TGTGCCAGCAGCTTAAGTTCGATGAACTATGGCTACACCTTC,CASSLSSMNYGYTF
.,TRBJ1-1,.,TRBV18,TGTGCCAGCTCACCAAATTACGAATATGAAGCTTTCTTT,CASSPNYEYEAFF
once,TRBJ1-3,TRBD1,TRBV29-1,TGCAGCGCCGGGACAGGGGGAACTGGAAACACCATATATTTT,CSAGTGGTGNTIYF
.,TRBJ1-3,.,TRBV18,TGTGCCAGCTCACCACCCCAGGGAAACACCATATATTTT,CASSPPQGNTIYF
.,TRBJ2-5,.,TRBV4-1,TGCGCCAGCAGCCTAGGTTACGCAGCCGAAGAGACCCAGTACTTC,CASSLGYAAEETQYF
few,TRBJ2-3,.,TRBV6-1,TGTGCCAGCAGTGAGGGTCCGAGTCGAGATACGCAGTATTTT,CASSEGPSRDTQYF
once,TRBJ2-7,.,TRBV9,TGTGCCAGCAGCGTAGGGGGGGATTCCTACGAGCAGTACTTC,CASSVGGDSYEQYF
.,TRBJ1-1,TRBD1,TRBV10-3,TGTGCCATCAGACCCCAGGGGGGGCAAGTAGGAGCTTTCTTT,CAIRPQGGQVGAFF
.,TRBJ2-2,.,TRBV7-9,TGTGCCAGCAGCTTAGAGGGTCCCGGGGAGCTGTTTTTT,CASSLEGPGELFF
.,TRBJ2-3,.,TRBV7-2,TGTGCCAGCAGCTCGTCAGAATTAGATACGCAGTATTTT,CASSSSELDTQYF
.,TRBJ2-7,.,TRBV5-4,TGTGCCAGCAGCTTGGGGCAGGGGGGTGCCTACGAGCAGTACTTC,CASSLGQGGAYEQYF
once,TRBJ1-5,.,TRBV19,TGTGCCATTTCAGATACCAATCAGCCCCAGCATTTT,CAISDTNQPQHF
.,TRBJ2-5,.,TRBV7-9,TGTGCCAGCAGCTGGCCACCCCAAGAGACCCAGTACTTC,CASSWPPQETQYF
.,TRBJ1-1,.,TRBV28,TGTGCCAGCAGTCAAGCATACCAGGGTAACACTGAAGCTTTCTTT,CASSQAYQGNTEAFF
.,TRBJ2-5,TRBD2,TRBV29-1,TGCAGCGTTGAGTCTCCGGGACTAGCGGGGGGCCGACGAAAAGAGACCCAGTACTTC,CSVESPGLAGGRRKETQYF
.,TRBJ2-2,.,TRBV6-5,TGTGCCAGCAGTTACCGGCAGGGGGGCGGGGAGCTGTTTTTT,CASSYRQGGGELFF
few,TRBJ1-5,.,TRBV5-1,TGCGCCAGCAGCTTGGGGACAGGCAATCAGCCCCAGCATTTT,CASSLGTGNQPQHF
.,TRBJ1-4,TRBD1,TRBV15,TGTGCCACCAGCAGCTTACCGGGACAGGGGGGTGAAAAACTGTTTTTT,CATSSLPGQGGEKLFF
.,TRBJ1-6,.,TRBV27,TGTGCCAGCAAGGACAGCGTTAATTCACCCCTCCACTTT,CASKDSVNSPLHF
.,TRBJ1-5,TRBD1,TRBV6-1,TGTGCCAGCAGTGAGGTGGGGCAGGGGGGTCCCCAGCATTTT,CASSEVGQGGPQHF
.,TRBJ2-5,.,TRBV18,TGTGCCAGCTCCTTCGGGCAGGGTCACCAAGCGTCCCAGTACTTC,CASSFGQGHQASQYF
.,TRBJ2-5,TRBD1,TRBV5-4,TGTGCCAGCAGTCCAGACAGGGAAGAGACCCAGTACTTC,CASSPDREETQYF
.,TRBJ2-5,.,TRBV6-1,TGTGCCAGCAGCCCCCTGACGGCAAGCCAAGAGACCCAGTACTTC,CASSPLTASQETQYF
.,TRBJ2-5,.,TRBV7-2,TGTGCCAGCGGGGTCGGGCAGCACCAAGAGACCCAGTACTTC,CASGVGQHQETQYF
.,TRBJ2-7,TRBD2,TRBV4-1,TGCGCCAGCAGCGTGACTAGCGGGAGTTTCTACGAGCAGTACTTC,CASSVTSGSFYEQYF
.,TRBJ1-4,TRBD1,TRBV28,TGTGCCAGCAGTTTTGGCGGGGGGACAGGGGGGAAAAAACTGTTTTTT,CASSFGGGTGGKKLFF
.,TRBJ2-4,TRBD2,TRBV2,TGTGCCAGCAGTGTAGTTCTAGCGGGGGACATTCAGTACTTC,CASSVVLAGDIQYF
.,TRBJ2-3,.,TRBV28,TGTGCCAGCAGTCCGGGACATGAGAAAATCACAGATACGCAGTATTTT,CASSPGHEKITDTQYF
.,TRBJ1-1,TRBD1,TRBV18,TGTGCCAGCTCACCAATGAAATTCGCAGGGGGTTTGTACACTGAAGCTTTCTTT,CASSPMKFAGGLYTEAFF
once,TRBJ2-5,TRBD1,TRBV7-7,TGTGCTAGCAGCCCGGACAGGGGGGGACAAGAGACCCAGTACTTC,CASSPDRGGQETQYF
.,TRBJ2-1,TRBD2,TRBV27,TGTGCCAGCAGTTTGGGACTAGCGGGAGTCGTGGATGAGCAGTTCTTC,CASSLGLAGVVDEQFF
.,TRBJ2-5,.,TRBV2,TGTGCCAGCAGTGATACAGGGGAGACCCAGTACTTC,CASSDTGETQYF
.,TRBJ2-7,TRBD2,TRBV7-2,TGTGCCAGCAGCTCTGGACTAGCGTTCAACGATCAGTACTTC,CASSSGLAFNDQYF
.,TRBJ1-1,.,TRBV27,TGTGCCAGCAGTCCGGGATCGGCAGTAGCTTTCTTT,CASSPGSAVAFF
.,TRBJ2-2,.,TRBV11-1,TGTGCCAGCAGCTTATTTGGGGATTTAGGCGGGGAGCTGTTTTTT,CASSLFGDLGGELFF
once,TRBJ2-5,TRBD2,TRBV28,TGTGCCAGCAGTTTATGGTTTGGGACTAGCGGAGAAGAGACCCAGTACTTC,CASSLWFGTSGEETQYF
.,TRBJ1-5,.,TRBV11-1,TGTGCCAGCAGCTTTGATAGCAATCAGCCCCAGCATTTT,CASSFDSNQPQHF
.,TRBJ1-1,.,TRBV30,TGTGCCTGGAGTGGTGGTCCGTACACTGAAGCTTTCTTT,CAWSGGPYTEAFF
.,TRBJ2-1,.,TRBV7-8,TGTGCCAGCAGCTCCCCCCGGGTAGGTGGTAGAAATGAGCAGTTCTTC,CASSSPRVGGRNEQFF
.,TRBJ2-1,.,TRBV30,TGTGCCTGGAGTGTTGGGCTAGTTGGGGAGCAGTTCTTC,CAWSVGLVGEQFF
.,TRBJ2-1,.,TRBV6-5,TGTGCCAGCAGTCGTCCGTCTACAGGAAATGAGCAGTTCTTC,CASSRPSTGNEQFF
.,TRBJ1-3,.,TRBV7-9,TGTGCCAGCACCGACGTCAGGGAGGTGGCTGGAAACACCATATATTTT,CASTDVREVAGNTIYF
.,TRBJ2-1,TRBD1,TRBV14,TGTGCCAGCAGTCTTGGACAGGGTAGGAGAAATGAGCAGTTCTTC,CASSLGQGRRNEQFF
.,TRBJ1-1,.,TRBV23-1,TGCGCCAGCAGTCACCCTTTACCCAGGGCGACTGAAGCTTTCTTT,CASSHPLPRATEAFF
.,TRBJ1-1,.,TRBV5-4,TGTGCCAGCAGCTTCGACAAATCGTTGACTGAAGCTTTCTTT,CASSFDKSLTEAFF
few,TRBJ1-6,.,TRBV18,TGTGCCAGCTCACCACTGGCAGATAATTCACCCCTCCACTTT,CASSPLADNSPLHF
.,TRBJ1-5,TRBD1,TRBV6-1,TGTGCCAGCAGTGCCCGCAGGGGGGGGTCCAATCAGCCCCAGCATTTT,CASSARRGGSNQPQHF
.,TRBJ1-6,TRBD1,TRBV7-9,TGTGCCAGCAGCCGTCGGACAGGGGTGTTTAATTCACCCCTCCACTTT,CASSRRTGVFNSPLHF